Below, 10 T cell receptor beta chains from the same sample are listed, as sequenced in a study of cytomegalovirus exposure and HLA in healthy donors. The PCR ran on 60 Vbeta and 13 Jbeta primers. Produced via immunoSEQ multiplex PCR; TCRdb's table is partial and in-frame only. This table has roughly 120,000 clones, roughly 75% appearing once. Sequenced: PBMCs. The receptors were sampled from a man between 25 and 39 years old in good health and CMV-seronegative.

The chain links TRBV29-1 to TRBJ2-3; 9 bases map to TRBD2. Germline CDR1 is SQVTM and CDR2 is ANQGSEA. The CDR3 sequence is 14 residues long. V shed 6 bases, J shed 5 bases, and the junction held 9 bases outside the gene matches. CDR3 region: CSVLGLAILDTQYF. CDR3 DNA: TGCAGCGTACTGGGACTAGCAATCCTAGATACGCAGTATTTT.

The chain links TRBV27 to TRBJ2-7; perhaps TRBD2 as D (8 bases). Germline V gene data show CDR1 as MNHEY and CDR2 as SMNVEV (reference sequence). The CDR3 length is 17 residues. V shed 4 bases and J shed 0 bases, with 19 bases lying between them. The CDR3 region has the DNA TGTGCCAGCAGTTCCATCCAGACAGGGACTAGCTCCTACGAGCAGTACTTC. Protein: CASSSIQTGTSSYEQYF.

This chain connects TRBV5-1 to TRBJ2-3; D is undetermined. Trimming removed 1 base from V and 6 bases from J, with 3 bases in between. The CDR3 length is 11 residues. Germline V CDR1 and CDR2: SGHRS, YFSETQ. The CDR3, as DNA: TGCGCCAGCAGCTTGTCTGATACGCAGTATTTT. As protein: CASSLSDTQYF.

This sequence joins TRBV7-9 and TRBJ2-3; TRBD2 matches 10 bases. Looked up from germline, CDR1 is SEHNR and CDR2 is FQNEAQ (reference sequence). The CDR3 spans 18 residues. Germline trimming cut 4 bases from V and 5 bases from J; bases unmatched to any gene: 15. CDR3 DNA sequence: TGTGCCAGCAGCTCTTATAACTCTTGGCTAGCGGGAGTAGATACGCAGTATTTT. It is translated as CASSSYNSWLAGVDTQYF.

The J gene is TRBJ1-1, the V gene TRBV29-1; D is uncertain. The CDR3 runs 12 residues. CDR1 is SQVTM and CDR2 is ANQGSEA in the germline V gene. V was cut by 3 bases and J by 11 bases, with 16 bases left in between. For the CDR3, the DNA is TGCAGCGTTGAGGGCCGCACGATTGGCGCTTTCTTT. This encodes CSVEGRTIGAFF. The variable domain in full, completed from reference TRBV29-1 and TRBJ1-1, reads SAVISQKPSRDICQRGTSLTIQCQVDSQVTMMFWYRQQPGQSLTLIATANQGSEATYESGFVIDKFPISRPNLTFSTLTVSNMSPEDSSIYLCSVEGRTIGAFFGQGTRLTVV.

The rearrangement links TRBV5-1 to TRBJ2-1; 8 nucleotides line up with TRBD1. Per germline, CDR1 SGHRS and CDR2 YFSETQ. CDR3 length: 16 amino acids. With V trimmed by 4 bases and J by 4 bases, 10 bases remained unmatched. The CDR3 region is CASSIGTGVDYNEQFF. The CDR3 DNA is TGCGCCAGCAGCATAGGGACAGGAGTAGATTACAATGAGCAGTTCTTC.

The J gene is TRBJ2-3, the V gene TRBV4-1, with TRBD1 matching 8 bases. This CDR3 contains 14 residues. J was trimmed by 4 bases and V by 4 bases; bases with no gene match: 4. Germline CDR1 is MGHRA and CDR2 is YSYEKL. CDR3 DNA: TGCGCCAGCAGCCCCGGACAGGGCTCAGATACGCAGTATTTT. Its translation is CASSPGQGSDTQYF.

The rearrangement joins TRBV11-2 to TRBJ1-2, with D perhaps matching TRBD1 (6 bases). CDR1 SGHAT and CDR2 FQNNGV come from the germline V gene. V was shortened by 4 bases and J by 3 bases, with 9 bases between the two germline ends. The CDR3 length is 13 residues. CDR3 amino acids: CASSSGQYYGYTF. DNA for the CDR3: TGTGCCAGCAGCTCCGGACAGTACTATGGCTACACCTTC.

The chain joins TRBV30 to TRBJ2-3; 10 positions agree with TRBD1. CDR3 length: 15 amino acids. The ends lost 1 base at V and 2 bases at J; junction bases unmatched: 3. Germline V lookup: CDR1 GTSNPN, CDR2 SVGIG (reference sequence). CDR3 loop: CAWSAGTGATDTQYF. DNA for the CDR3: TGTGCCTGGAGTGCGGGGACAGGGGCCACAGATACGCAGTATTTT.

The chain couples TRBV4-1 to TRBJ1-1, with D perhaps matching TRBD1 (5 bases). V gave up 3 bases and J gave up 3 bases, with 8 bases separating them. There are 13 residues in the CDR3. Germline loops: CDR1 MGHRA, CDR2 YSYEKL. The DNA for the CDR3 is TGCGCCAGCAGCCAGAAAGGGGACACTGAAGCTTTCTTT. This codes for CASSQKGDTEAFF.